This T cell receptor beta chain was observed in a study of T cell clonality in common variable immunodeficiency. Sequencing input was equivalent genomic DNA from CVID and controls. Using immunoSEQ multiplex PCR, the repertoire was profiled, and TCRdb retains in-frame clones only, with some absent. Altogether 25,000 to 35,000 clones were found in the sample, and no singletons occur. General study findings and limits: Common variable immunodeficiency TCR beta sequences reportedly had fewer deletions and N-nucleotide insertions. Repertoire-complication correlations in CVID were limited by patient heterogeneity.

Caucasian heritage predominated among both patients and controls. This clone was observed many times. Its matching antigen is unknown. Input material: peripheral blood mononuclear cells. The TCR comes from a human donor with common variable immunodeficiency.

CDR3 loop: CASSLGSRGSTDTQYF. Partial CDR3 DNA: TGTGCCAGCAGCTTAGGATCCAGGGGAAGCACAGATACG. This chain connects TRBV7-6 to TRBJ2-3; D might be TRBD1 (6 bases). With the read ending 3 residues before the CDR3 end, the germline J gene is used to fill in that end. The V end lost 1 base, the J end lost 0 bases, and 11 bases lay between the germline ends. CDR3 length: 16 amino acids. Germline lookup yields CDR1 SGHVS and CDR2 FNYEAQ.